This T cell receptor beta chain was recovered during a study of T cell changes during pregnancy in multiple sclerosis. Produced via immunoSEQ multiplex PCR; TCRdb's table is partial and in-frame only. The sample yields 60,000 to 90,000 clones, approximately 94% seen once. V was cut by 2 bases and J by 0 bases, with 2 bases left in between. Germline CDR1 is SGHVS and CDR2 is FNYEAQ. This CDR3 contains 13 residues. The receptor was derived from a female donor in good health, enrolled as a control in a pregnancy study. The V gene is TRBV7-6, the J gene TRBJ1-5; D remains unclear. The sequencing used peripheral blood, collected after pregnancy. The DNA for the CDR3 is TGTGCCAGCAGCTTACATAGCAATCAGCCCCAGCATTTT. Amino acid sequence: CASSLHSNQPQHF.